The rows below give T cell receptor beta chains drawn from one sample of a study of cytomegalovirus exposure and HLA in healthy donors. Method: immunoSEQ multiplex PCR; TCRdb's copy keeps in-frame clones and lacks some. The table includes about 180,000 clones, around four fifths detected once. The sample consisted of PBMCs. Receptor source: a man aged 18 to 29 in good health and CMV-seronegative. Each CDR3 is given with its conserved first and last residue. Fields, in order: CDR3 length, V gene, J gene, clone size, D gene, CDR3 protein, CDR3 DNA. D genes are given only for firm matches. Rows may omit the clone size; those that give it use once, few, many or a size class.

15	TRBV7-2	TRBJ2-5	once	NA	CASSLALEVWETQYF	TGTGCCAGCAGCTTAGCTCTAGAAGTATGGGAGACCCAGTACTTC
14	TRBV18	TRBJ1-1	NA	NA	CASSPRQGNTEAFF	TGTGCCAGCTCACCAAGGCAGGGTAACACTGAAGCTTTCTTT
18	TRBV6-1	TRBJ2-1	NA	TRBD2	CASSEATILAGVYNEQFF	TGTGCCAGCAGTGAAGCGACTATCCTAGCGGGGGTGTACAATGAGCAGTTCTTC
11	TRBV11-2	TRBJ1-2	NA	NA	CASSPGGGYTF	TGTGCCAGCAGCCCCGGGGGAGGCTACACCTTC
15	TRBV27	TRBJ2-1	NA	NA	CASSLVSSSYNEQFF	TGTGCCAGCTCTTTAGTCTCGAGCTCCTACAATGAGCAGTTCTTC
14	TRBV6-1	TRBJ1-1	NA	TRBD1	CASSSDRGHTEAFF	TGTGCCAGCAGTTCTGACAGGGGGCACACTGAAGCTTTCTTT
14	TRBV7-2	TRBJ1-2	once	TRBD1	CASSEGQGGYGYTF	TGTGCCAGCAGCGAGGGACAGGGTGGCTATGGCTACACCTTC
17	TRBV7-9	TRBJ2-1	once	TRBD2	CASSPTSGVGDYNEQFF	TGTGCCAGCAGCCCGACGAGCGGGGTGGGAGACTACAATGAGCAGTTCTTC
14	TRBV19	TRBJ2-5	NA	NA	CASSGDSLGETQYF	TGTGCCAGTAGCGGGGACTCCCTCGGGGAGACCCAGTACTTC
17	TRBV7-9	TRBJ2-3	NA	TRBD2	CASSLRTSGLSTDTQYF	TGTGCCAGCAGCTTACGGACTAGCGGGCTCAGCACAGATACGCAGTATTTT
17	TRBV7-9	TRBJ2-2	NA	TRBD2	CASSVGLAGGYTGELFF	TGTGCCAGCAGCGTGGGACTAGCGGGGGGCTATACCGGGGAGCTGTTTTTT
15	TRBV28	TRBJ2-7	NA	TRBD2	CASSLAGGRSWEQYF	TGTGCCAGCAGCTTAGCGGGGGGGAGGTCTTGGGAGCAGTACTTC
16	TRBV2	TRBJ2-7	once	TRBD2	CASSEAILAGIYEQYF	TGTGCCAGCAGTGAAGCGATTCTAGCGGGAATCTACGAGCAGTACTTC
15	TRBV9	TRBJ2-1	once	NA	CASSVPPWGRDEQFF	TGTGCCAGCAGCGTACCTCCATGGGGCCGCGATGAGCAGTTCTTC
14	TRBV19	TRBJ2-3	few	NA	CASSNPYNPNTQYF	TGTGCCAGTAGTAACCCTTATAACCCTAATACGCAGTATTTT
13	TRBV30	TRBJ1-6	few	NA	CAWMGQLNSPLHF	TGTGCCTGGATGGGGCAGTTAAATTCACCCCTCCACTTT
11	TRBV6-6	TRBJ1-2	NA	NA	CASSSLEGYPF	TGTGCCAGCAGCTCTTTAGAGGGCTACCCCTTC
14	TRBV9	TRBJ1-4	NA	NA	CASSVGRSGEKLFF	TGTGCCAGCAGCGTAGGCAGGTCAGGGGAAAAACTGTTTTTT
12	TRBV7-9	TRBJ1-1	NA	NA	CASSLAQGRAFF	TGTGCCAGCAGCTTAGCTCAGGGTAGAGCTTTCTTT